This record concerns one T cell receptor beta chain sequence. Its antigen is as yet unknown. This specimen belongs to a study of CXCR3-negative and CXCR3-positive naive CD8 T cells. Findings and limits, study-wide: TRB CDR3 hydrophobicity was greater in CXCR3-positive naive cells than in CXCR3-negative naive cells.

CDR3 length: 14 residues. Per the germline V gene, CDR1 is KGHSH and CDR2 is LQKENI. The method, 5' RACE with UMI labels, was used to prepare the TRB cDNA libraries. TCRdb re-called the 5' RACE reads and gives one entry per CDR3 protein, without DNA. This listing includes roughly 130,000 distinct CDR3 sequences. This clonotype was sampled from a human donor in good health. Some clones in this sample may be carry-over from other donors' samples. Sequenced material: naive CXCR3+ CD8+ T cells from blood. Specified subset: CD45RO-CCR7+CD27+CD95- naive CD8+ T cells expressing CXCR3 (TNR3+). This chain connects TRBV18 to TRBJ2-7; as DNA is missing, the TRBD2 call by TCRdb cannot be tested. The CDR3 is CASSLPGLAPEQYF.